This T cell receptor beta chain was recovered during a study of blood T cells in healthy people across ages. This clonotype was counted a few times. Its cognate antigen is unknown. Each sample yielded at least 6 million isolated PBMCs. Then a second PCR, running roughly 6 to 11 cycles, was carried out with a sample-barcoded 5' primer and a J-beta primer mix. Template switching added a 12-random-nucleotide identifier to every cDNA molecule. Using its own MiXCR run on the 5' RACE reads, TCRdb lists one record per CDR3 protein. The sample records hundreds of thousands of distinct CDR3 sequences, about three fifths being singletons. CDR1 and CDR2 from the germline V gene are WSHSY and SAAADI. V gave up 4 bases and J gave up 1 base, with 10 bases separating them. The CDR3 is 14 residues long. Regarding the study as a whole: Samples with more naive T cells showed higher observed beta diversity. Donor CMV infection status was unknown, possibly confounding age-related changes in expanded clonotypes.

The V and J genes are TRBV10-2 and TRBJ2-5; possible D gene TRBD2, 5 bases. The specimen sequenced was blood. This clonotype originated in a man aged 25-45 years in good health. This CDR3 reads CASSVGGFQETQYF. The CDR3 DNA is TGCGCCAGCAGTGTAGGAGGCTTCCAAGAGACCCAGTACTTC.